The clone carrying this T cell receptor beta chain was recorded a few times. Antigen unknown. This entry comes from a study of T cell repertoires in cytomegalovirus infection. As for the study in general: A matching HLA type, together with CMV infection, was signaled by public TCR beta signatures.

The study, taken as a whole, reports: Ex vivo, HLA-C-restricted CMV-specific TCR beta clonotypes prevailed over the rest of the response.

TCRdb reprocessed the reads with MiXCR, giving one entry per CDR3 protein. The repertoire holds about 360,000 distinct CDR3 sequences, with around 18% as singletons. The receptor was derived from a human donor in good health (CMV status not recorded). Some clones in this sample may be carry-over from other donors' samples. Material: PBMCs.

The CDR3 here is CASSSNPLTQYF. Written as DNA, the CDR3 is TGTGCCAGCAGTTCTAACCCCTTGACGCAGTATTTT. The rearrangement joins TRBV27 to TRBJ2-3; no definite D call. CDR3 length: 12 residues. V was cut by 4 bases and J by 9 bases, with 11 bases left in between. Germline V lookup: CDR1 MNHEY, CDR2 SMNVEV (reference sequence).